This T cell receptor beta chain was found in a study of cytomegalovirus exposure and HLA in healthy donors (dated by TCRdb to about 2017). In the study overall: An earlier analysis of 587 of the donors reported 276 Gb of sequence data and approximately 120 million unique TCR beta sequences obtained from 150 million to 200 million T cells. High-throughput TCR immunosequencing, statistical association of individual TCRs with disease status, and machine learning were combined to predict cytomegalovirus infection status. Besides the first cohort of hundreds of subjects, a separate validation cohort made up of over a hundred different subjects was used. Roughly 5 DR-DQ haplotypes were handled as single units for association and clustering, since linkage in the cohort was strong. Using immunosequencing, the study profiled T cell repertoires from fewer than 700 subjects and related those repertoires to cytomegalovirus serostatus. The genetic ancestry cluster associated with self-reported Caucasian donors included over 80% of the approximately 430 genotyped donors. To decide whether each TCR beta V gene segment behaved as functional or pseudogenic, an earlier analysis of fewer than 750 of the donors relied on high-throughput TCR beta sequencing. Rather than using new phenotypic data, the later analysis identified candidate immune exposures from TCR beta sequences and from how often those sequences occurred across donors. Donor age, sex, ethnicity and CMV serostatus were collected together with the repertoire data. Across under 500 genotyped donors of the cohort, an average of about 250,000 unique TCR beta nucleotide sequences per donor were sequenced, and roughly 20% of those sequences were non-productive. In a later genetic analysis, genome-wide SNP genotypes for about 55% of the 666 donors were used, and that subset was treated as a discovery cohort. The aim of the study was to test whether cataloging public T cell receptors could identify signatures of past pathogen exposure. Typing coverage varied by locus: about 620-630 donors for A, B, C, DRB1 and DQB1; about 520 for DQA1; more than 600 for DPA1; roughly 450 for DPB1. A later analysis re-analyzed previously published TCR beta repertoires from approximately 700 donors and added high-resolution HLA genotyping to study TCR occurrence patterns. All discovery cohort repertoires had been generated on a single sequencing platform. Approximately 310 gigabases of sequencing data and tens of millions of unique TCR sequences were included in an early release covering roughly 700 HLA-typed donors. Both class I and class II loci were covered by HLA typing, at four-digit resolution.

The cohort consisted of 666 healthy bone marrow donors. Cohort members were all nominally healthy when sampled, although unrecorded immune exposures were likely present. The donor tested CMV seropositive, placing the donor among the 289 seropositive members of the cohort. Each donor provided a peripheral blood sample, and peripheral blood mononuclear cells were used for TCR beta sequencing. The Qiagen DNeasy Blood Extraction Kit was used to extract genomic DNA from the blood cell samples. This clone was picked up a small number of times. Its antigen is currently not known. Base quality data are lacking; no much larger clone is found one base away. Library creation used the immunoSEQ multiplex PCR assay. For the multiplex PCR, a mixture combining 60 forward primers for TCR Vbeta segments and 13 reverse primers for TCR Jbeta segments was used. The CDR3 region of rearranged TCR beta genes was amplified from genomic DNA by a multiplex PCR assay. On the Illumina HiSeq System, the amplified TCR beta libraries were sequenced as 87-base-pair reads. In the paper's pipeline: A later analysis tallied about 77 million unique TCR beta chains across the 700 or so repertoires, and roughly 11 million of those chains were shared by two or more donors. A nearest-neighbor algorithm error-corrected the raw reads and collapsed the reads into unique sequences, merging closely related sequences to remove PCR and sequencing errors. V, D and J gene segments were assigned by aligning CDR3 sequences to IMGT reference sequences. For a sequence to be retained, at least a six-nucleotide match to both a V gene segment and a J gene segment was required. A rearrangement counted as productive if the CDR3 had no stop codons and remained in frame with V and J, and every other rearrangement counted as non-productive. Following IMGT convention, CDR3 was defined as the stretch from the second conserved V-encoded cysteine up to the conserved J-encoded phenylalanine. In an earlier analysis of 550 to 650 of the donors, sequences lacking an unambiguous match to a single V gene segment were excluded. An earlier analysis of several hundred of the donors called V segments functional above 56.7% productive rearrangements and segregating when the between-donor standard deviation exceeded 5%. A statistical classification framework was built for diagnosing cytomegalovirus status from the catalog of TCR beta chain sequences. V and J gene assignment, in a later analysis, came from comparing TCR nucleotide sequences with IMGT/GENE-DB human TR gene sequences. In a later analysis, CDR3 sequences and most-parsimonious VDJ recombination scenarios were assigned using the TCRdist pipeline. A later analysis defined each TCR beta chain by its CDR3 amino acid sequence plus V-gene family, and excluded reads lacking a unique V-gene family. A later analysis removed nearly 600 highly shared, low-generation-probability nucleotide sequences to deal with suspected cross-contamination and a sequencing artifact. In a later analysis, a clonal expansion index was calculated for each public chain from normalized within-repertoire ranks of inferred template counts. In a later analysis, generation probabilities were computed using a VDJ recombination model fitted to out-of-frame rearrangements, and the results were checked against IGoR. A later analysis scored TCR-TCR, TCR-HLA and TCR-CMV co-occurrence with hypergeometric tests, applying a repertoire-size bias correction to TCR pairs. A later analysis estimated false discovery rates by permuting HLA or CMV assignments 20 times. A later analysis grouped co-occurring TCRs with DBSCAN, adding TCRdist sequence similarity when clustering within HLA-allele-positive subsets. Repertoires with fewer than 30,000 or more than 120,000 public chains, plus five repertoires with anomalous nucleotide sharing, were excluded from co-occurrence clustering. Sourced from immuneACCESS, this table was stored by TCRdb with only in-frame sequences that have V and J called. A share of the clones is absent; for the studies checked, an unresolved V gene accounts for under half, and the remainder has no known explanation. The V and J calls and clone size come from that table; D and trimming were worked out from the DNA. The sample table shows around 160,000 clones, and 70% to 90% are seen once. The top ten hold about 9.3% of the sample.

The CDR3 holds 13 amino acids from the cysteine to the phenylalanine. The entry retains the CDR3 DNA only, 39 bases that are in frame from base 1. Taken from the germline V gene, the CDR1 and CDR2 loops are SGHDN and FVKESK. V drops 4 bases and J drops 3 bases, leaving 10 bases in between. Results the study describes overall, beyond this receptor: A later genetic analysis reported fewer N-insertions in productive TCRs among donors in an Asian-associated ancestry cluster than the roughly 620-donor mean. While some public TCRs were present in many individuals, most TCR sequences turned up only very rarely across donors. In a later analysis, TCR association rates were found to vary across HLA loci, with the most associated TCRs seen for DRB1 alleles and the fewest for HLA-C alleles. For the cohort, immune exposure information was limited to CMV serostatus. In vitro tests confirmed that a few of the cytomegalovirus-associated TCR beta chains recognize cytomegalovirus antigens. A further reported finding was that TCR beta sequences accurately predicted the HLA-A and HLA-B alleles for most subjects in the first cohort. The authors suggested that the approach could potentially be extended to other disease states and immunological phenotypes. Approximately 16 rarely observed V segments, including chromosome 9 orphons, were excluded from the earlier analysis of a few hundred of the donors because counts were too low. In a later genetic analysis, a missense DCLRE1C variant was associated with V-gene and J-gene trimming of TCR beta chains, and the association was replicated in an independent cohort. Presence/absence analyses assumed roughly uniform sequencing depth across donors, an assumption that may not hold. The study listed 164 TCR beta chains as associated with cytomegalovirus. Because HLA typing was missing for some donors at each locus, association tests included only the typed subset. Because the 87-base-pair reads could not distinguish some IMGT-functional V segments, including TRBV6-2 and TRBV6-3, those segments were excluded. A later analysis reported that several top co-occurrence clusters appeared linked to parvovirus B19, influenza, CMV and Epstein-Barr virus. In a later analysis, HLA-associated TCR beta chains were found to be more clonally expanded and to have lower generation probabilities than equally common non-associated chains. This cohort had only TCR beta chains sequenced, and the lack of alpha or paired-chain data limited which features could be detected. In both the original and validation cohorts, the classifier was reported to diagnose cytomegalovirus status with high specificity and sensitivity. In an earlier analysis of about 600 of the donors, most TCR beta V segments appeared in productive rearrangements about 87% or about 30% of the time, broadly matching IMGT annotations. In a later analysis, 15,000 to 20,000 TCR beta sequences were associated with specific HLA alleles at a false discovery rate of 0.05. A cluster of highly shared sequence variants was judged likely to be a technical artifact of the sequencing pipeline. Strong co-occurrence of HLA alleles, especially DR and DQ, made assigning TCR associations to individual alleles difficult. Correlated functional status among segregating V segments might be attributable to linkage disequilibrium, but an unknown experimental factor could not be ruled out. According to a later analysis, most CMV-associated TCR beta chains appeared to be HLA-restricted, and the HLA associations seemed to be driven largely by CMV exposure.

Specimen: PBMCs. The chain uses TRBV14 and TRBJ2-7; the D gene is perhaps TRBD2, from 5 matching bases. The receptor was isolated from a man in his late teens or twenties in good health and CMV-seropositive. The DNA sequence follows: TGTGCCAGCAGCCCCTACGGGGTCTACGAGCAGTACTTC. Its protein reads: CASSPYGVYEQYF.